The T cell receptor (beta chain) under discussion was sequenced for a study of cytomegalovirus exposure and HLA in healthy donors. Primers for the PCR totalled 60 Vbeta and 13 Jbeta. Sequencing was performed with immunoSEQ multiplex PCR; in TCRdb, only in-frame clones are kept and a portion is missing. The sample lists under 150,000 clones, 55% to 75% occurring once. Germline V lookup: CDR1 SGHTA, CDR2 FQGNSA. Trimming took off 5 bases at V and 3 bases at J, with 14 bases between the two ends. CDR3 length: 14 amino acids. The specimen sequenced was PBMCs. This receptor was obtained from a human donor in good health. V gene TRBV7-2 combines with J gene TRBJ2-7; a possible D gene is TRBD1 (6 bases). The CDR3, as DNA: TGTGCCAGCAGCAACCAGGGGTTGGGCTACGAGCAGTACTTC. Translating it yields CASSNQGLGYEQYF.